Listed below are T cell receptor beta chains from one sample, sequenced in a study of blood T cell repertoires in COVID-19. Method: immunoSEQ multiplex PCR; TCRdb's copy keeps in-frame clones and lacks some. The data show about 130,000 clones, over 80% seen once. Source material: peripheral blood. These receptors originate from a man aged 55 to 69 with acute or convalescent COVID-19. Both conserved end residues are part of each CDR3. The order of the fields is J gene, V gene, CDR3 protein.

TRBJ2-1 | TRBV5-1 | CASSTSGTGGEQFF
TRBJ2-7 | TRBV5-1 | CASSLVGAYYEQYF
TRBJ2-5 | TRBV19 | CASSIVSRGGETQYF
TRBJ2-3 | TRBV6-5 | CASSLGRGKTDTQYF
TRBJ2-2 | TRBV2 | CASSGDRGAGGELFF
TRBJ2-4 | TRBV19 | CATADTRLLAKNIQYF
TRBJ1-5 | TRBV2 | CASRRGQGSNQPQHF
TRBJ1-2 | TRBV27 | CASSANYSPNYGYTF
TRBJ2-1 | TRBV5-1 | CASSLGAQSSYNEQFF
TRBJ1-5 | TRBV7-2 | CASSPRGGDQPQHF
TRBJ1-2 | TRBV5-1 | CASSFNTGGDGYTF
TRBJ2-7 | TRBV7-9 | CASSDPRRGGTDEQYF